The 5 T cell receptor beta chains given below trace back to one sample, sequenced in a study of blood T cell repertoires in COVID-19. The protocol was immunoSEQ multiplex PCR, while the TCRdb copy is restricted to in-frame clones and leaves out a portion. The sample shows about 240,000 clones, 82% of them seen only once. The sequenced material came from peripheral blood. The receptors derive from a woman aged 55 to 70 with active or convalescent COVID-19.

This chain connects TRBV7-9 to TRBJ2-5; D is unclear. Per germline, CDR1 SEHNR and CDR2 FQNEAQ (reference sequence). The CDR3 runs 11 residues. V lost 5 bases, J lost 3 bases, and 4 bases lay in between. CDR3 protein: CASSREETQYF. CDR3 sequence (DNA): TGTGCCAGCAGCCGCGAAGAGACCCAGTACTTC.

V is TRBV11-2 and J is TRBJ2-1; 8 bases match TRBD2. Losses at the gene ends were 1 base for V and 3 bases for J; bases not matched to a gene: 8. This CDR3 contains 17 residues. The germline V gene encodes CDR1 SGHAT and CDR2 FQNNGV. The CDR3 DNA reads as TGTGCCAGCAGCTTAGGCGGGGGGCAGGCTTTCTACAATGAGCAGTTCTTC. Its translation is CASSLGGGQAFYNEQFF.

This clone was seen a single time. V gene TRBV10-3 combines with J gene TRBJ2-5, with 9 bases lining up with TRBD2. V was pared by 6 bases and J by 1 base, with 6 bases of the junction left unmatched. Germline V CDR1 and CDR2: ENHRY, SYGVKD. The CDR3 contains 15 residues. CDR3 amino acids: CAIRGSGGAQETQYF. The CDR3 DNA is TGTGCCATCAGGGGTAGCGGGGGAGCCCAAGAGACCCAGTACTTC.

The chain links TRBV2 to TRBJ1-2, with D maybe TRBD1 (6 bases). CDR3 length: 13 amino acids. Germline V gene sequence: CDR1 SNHLY, CDR2 FYNNEI. The V end was cut by 7 bases, the J end by 0 bases, with 9 bases between. CDR3 region: CASTRQANYGYTF. The CDR3 bases are TGTGCCAGCACCCGACAGGCTAACTATGGCTACACCTTC.

This clone was found many times. The V call is TRBV5-1, the J call TRBJ2-5; 9 nucleotides line up with TRBD1. Losses at the gene ends were 4 bases for V and 3 bases for J; bases not matched to a gene: 7. CDR1 is SGHRS, CDR2 YFSETQ, per germline. The CDR3 contains 15 residues. CDR3 coding DNA: TGCGCCAGCAGCCGAATGGGACAGGGAGAAGAGACCCAGTACTTC. Its protein product is CASSRMGQGEETQYF.